This paragraph covers one T cell receptor (beta chain) sequence. This specimen comes from a study of blood T cell repertoires in COVID-19. About the research overall: COVID-19 samples from acute and convalescent phases originated in the United States, Italy and Spain. Sources were T cells, B-cell-depleted T cells, or PBMCs; the material itself was cDNA or gDNA.

Patients in Seattle were enrolled during active infection, then followed longitudinally. Per the original methods: Reference gene primers were amplified, and this amplification served to estimate nucleated cell counts. TCRdb's table, derived via immunoSEQ multiplex PCR, lists solely in-frame clones and lacks some. For V, J and clone size, that table is used; D and trimming come from the DNA. The sample contains around 71,000 clones, 65% to 90% of which appear only once. V was pared by 0 bases and J by 3 bases, with 18 bases between. This CDR3 comprises 16 residues. The V gene's germline CDR1 is GTSNPN and CDR2 SVGIG (reference sequence).

The source of this sequence is a man aged 25-45 years with COVID-19, enrolled during active disease. This chain joins TRBV30 and TRBJ2-7; D not certain. Sequencing was done on a sample of peripheral blood. CDR3 loop: CAWSVEFVVRHYEQYF. The CDR3 DNA is TGTGCCTGGAGTGTTGAGTTCGTCGTCAGACACTACGAGCAGTACTTC.